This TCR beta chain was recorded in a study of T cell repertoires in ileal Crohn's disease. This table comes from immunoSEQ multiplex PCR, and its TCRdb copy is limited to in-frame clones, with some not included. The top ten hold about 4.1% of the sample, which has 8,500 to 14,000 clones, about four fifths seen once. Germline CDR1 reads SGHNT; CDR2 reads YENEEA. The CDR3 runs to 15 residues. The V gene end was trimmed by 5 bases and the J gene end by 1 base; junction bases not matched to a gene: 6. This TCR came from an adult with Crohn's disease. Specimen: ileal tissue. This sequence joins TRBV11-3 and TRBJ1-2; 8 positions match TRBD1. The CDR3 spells CASSENRGGNYGYTF. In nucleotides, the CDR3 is TGTGCCAGCAGCGAAAACAGGGGGGGTAACTATGGCTACACCTTC.